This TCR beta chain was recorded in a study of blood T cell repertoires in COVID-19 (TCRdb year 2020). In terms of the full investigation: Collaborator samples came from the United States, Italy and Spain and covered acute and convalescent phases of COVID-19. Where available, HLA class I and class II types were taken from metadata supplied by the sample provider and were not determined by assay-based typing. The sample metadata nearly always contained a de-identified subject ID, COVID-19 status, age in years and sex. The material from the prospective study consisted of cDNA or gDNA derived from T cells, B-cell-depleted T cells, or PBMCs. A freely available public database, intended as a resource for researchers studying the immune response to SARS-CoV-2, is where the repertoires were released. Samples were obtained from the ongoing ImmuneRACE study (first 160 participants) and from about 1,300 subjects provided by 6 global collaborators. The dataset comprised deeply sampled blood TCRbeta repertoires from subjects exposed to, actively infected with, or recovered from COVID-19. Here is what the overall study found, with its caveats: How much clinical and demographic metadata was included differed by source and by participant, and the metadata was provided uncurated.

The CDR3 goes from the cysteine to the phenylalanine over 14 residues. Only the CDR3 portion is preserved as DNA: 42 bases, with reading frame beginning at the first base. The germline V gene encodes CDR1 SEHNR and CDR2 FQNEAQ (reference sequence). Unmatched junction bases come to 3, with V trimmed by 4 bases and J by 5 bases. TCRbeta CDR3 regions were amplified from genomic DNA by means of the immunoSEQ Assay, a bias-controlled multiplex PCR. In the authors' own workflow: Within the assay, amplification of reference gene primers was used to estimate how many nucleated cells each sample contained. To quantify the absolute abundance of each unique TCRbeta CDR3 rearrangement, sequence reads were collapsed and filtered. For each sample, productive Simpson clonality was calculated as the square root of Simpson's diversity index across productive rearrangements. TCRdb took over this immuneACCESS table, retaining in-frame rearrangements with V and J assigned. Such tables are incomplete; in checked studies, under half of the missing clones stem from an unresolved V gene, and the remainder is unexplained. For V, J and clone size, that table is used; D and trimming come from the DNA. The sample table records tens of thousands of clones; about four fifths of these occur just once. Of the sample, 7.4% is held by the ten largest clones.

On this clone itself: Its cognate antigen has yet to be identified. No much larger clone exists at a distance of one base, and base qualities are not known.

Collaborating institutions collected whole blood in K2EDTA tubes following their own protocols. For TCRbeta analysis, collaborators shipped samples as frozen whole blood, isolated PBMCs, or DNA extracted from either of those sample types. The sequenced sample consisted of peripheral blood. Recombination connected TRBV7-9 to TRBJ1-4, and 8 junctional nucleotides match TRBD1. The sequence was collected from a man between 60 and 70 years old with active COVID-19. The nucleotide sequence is TGTGCCAGCAGCTCAGGACAGGGAAATGAAAAACTGTTTTTT. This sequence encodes CASSSGQGNEKLFF.